This TCR beta chain was captured by sequencing in a study of T cell changes during pregnancy in multiple sclerosis. V dropped 2 bases and J dropped 7 bases, with 20 bases sitting between them. The CDR3 is 16 amino acids. Germline values: CDR1 MGHRA, CDR2 YSYEKL. Assay: immunoSEQ multiplex PCR; the TCRdb copy retains only in-frame clones and omits some. Among fewer than 25,000 clones listed, less than 95% were seen once. The chain is built from TRBV4-1 and TRBJ1-2; D is possibly TRBD1 (5 bases). The clonotype was recovered from a female donor in good health, enrolled as a control in a pregnancy study. Specimen: CD4+ T cells from peripheral blood mononuclear cells, collected in the third trimester of pregnancy. The CDR3, as DNA: TGCGCCAGCAGCCAATCGGCGACGGGGGATTGGCCTGGCTACACCTTC. Translating gives CASSQSATGDWPGYTF.